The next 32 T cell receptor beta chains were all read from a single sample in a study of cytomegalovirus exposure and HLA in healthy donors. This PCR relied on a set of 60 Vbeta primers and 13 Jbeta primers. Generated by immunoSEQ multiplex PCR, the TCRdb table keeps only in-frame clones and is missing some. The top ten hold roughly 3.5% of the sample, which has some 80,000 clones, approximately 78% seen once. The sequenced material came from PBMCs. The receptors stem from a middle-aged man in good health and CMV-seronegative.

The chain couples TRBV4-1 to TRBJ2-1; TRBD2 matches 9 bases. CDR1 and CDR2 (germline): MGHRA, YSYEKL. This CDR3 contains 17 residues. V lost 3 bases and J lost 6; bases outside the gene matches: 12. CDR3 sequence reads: CASSHGYGTSLGNEQFF. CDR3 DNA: TGCGCCAGCAGCCACGGGTATGGGACTAGCTTAGGCAATGAGCAGTTCTTC.

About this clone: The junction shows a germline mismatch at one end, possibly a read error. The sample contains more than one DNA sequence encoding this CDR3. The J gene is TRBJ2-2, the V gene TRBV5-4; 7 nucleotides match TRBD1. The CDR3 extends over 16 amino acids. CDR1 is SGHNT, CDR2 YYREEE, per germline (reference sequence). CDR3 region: CASSGPGQSSTGELFF. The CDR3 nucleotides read TGTGCCAGCAGCGGACCGGGACAGAGTTCCACCGGGGAGCTGTTTTTC.

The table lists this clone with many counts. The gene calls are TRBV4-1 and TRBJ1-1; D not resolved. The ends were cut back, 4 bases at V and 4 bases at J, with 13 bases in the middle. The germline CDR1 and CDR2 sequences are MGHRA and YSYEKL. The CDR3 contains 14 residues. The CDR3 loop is CASSPSVQSTEAFF. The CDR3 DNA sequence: TGCGCCAGCAGCCCGTCAGTACAATCCACTGAAGCTTTCTTT.

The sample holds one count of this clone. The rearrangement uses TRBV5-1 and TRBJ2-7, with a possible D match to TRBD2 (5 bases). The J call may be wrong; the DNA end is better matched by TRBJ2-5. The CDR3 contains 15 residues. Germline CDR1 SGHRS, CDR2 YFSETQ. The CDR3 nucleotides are TGCGCCAGCAGCCCCTGGCTAGCAGTCCAAGAGACCCAGTACTTC. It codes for CASSPWLAVQETQYF.

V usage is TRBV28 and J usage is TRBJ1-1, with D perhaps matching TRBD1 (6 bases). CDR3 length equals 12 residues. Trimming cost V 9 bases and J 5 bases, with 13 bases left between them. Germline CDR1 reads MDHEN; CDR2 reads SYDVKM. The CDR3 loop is CASSTGGTEAFF. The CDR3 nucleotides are TGTGCCAGTTCGACAGGTGGGACTGAAGCTTTCTTT.

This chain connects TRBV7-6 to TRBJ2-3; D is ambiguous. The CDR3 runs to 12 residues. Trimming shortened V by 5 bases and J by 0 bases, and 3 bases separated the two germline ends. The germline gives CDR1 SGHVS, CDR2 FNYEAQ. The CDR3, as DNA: TGTGCCAGCAGCCTAAGCACAGATACGCAGTATTTT. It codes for CASSLSTDTQYF. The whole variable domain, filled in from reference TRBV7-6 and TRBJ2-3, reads GAGVSQSPRYKVTKRGQDVALRCDPISGHVSLYWYRQALGQGPEFLTYFNYEAQQDKSGLPNDRFSAERPEGSISTLTIQRTEQRDSAMYRCASSLSTDTQYFGPGTRLTVL.

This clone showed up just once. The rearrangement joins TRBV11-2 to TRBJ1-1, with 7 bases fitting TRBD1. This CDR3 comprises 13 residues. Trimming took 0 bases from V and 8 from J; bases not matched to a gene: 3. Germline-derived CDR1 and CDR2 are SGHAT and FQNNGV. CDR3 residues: CASSLDRTGEAFF. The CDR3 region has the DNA TGTGCCAGCAGCTTAGATCGGACAGGAGAAGCTTTCTTT.

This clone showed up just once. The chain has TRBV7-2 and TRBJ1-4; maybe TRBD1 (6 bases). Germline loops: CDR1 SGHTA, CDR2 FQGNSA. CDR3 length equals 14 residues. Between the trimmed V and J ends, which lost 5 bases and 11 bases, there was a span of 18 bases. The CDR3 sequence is CASSNRQVGGKLFF. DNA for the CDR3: TGTGCCAGCAGCAATCGACAGGTGGGCGGGAAACTGTTTTTT.

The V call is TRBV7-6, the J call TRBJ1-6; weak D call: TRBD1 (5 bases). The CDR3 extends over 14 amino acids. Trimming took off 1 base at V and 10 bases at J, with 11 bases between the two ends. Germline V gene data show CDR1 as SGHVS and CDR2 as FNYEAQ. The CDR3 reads CASSLDRTTSPLHF. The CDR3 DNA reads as TGTGCCAGCAGCTTAGACAGGACTACCTCACCCCTCCACTTT.

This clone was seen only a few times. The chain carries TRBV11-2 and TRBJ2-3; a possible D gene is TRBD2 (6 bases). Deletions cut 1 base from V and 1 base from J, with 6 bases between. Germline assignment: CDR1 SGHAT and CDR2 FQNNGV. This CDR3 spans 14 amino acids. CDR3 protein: CASSLAGGTDTQYF. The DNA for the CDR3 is TGTGCCAGCAGCTTAGCGGGGGGCACAGATACGCAGTATTTT.

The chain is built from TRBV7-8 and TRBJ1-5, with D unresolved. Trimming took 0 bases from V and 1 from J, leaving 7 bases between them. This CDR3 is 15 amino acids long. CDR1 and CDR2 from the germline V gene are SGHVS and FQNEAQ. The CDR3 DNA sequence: TGTGCCAGCAGCTTAGCGCGGGGAAGCAATCAGCCCCAGCATTTT. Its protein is CASSLARGSNQPQHF.

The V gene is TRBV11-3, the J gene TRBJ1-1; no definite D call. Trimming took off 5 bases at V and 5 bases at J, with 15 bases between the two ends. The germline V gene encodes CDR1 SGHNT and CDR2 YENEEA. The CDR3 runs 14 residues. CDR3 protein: CASSPTRESTEAFF. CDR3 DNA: TGTGCCAGCAGCCCCACGAGGGAGAGTACTGAAGCTTTCTTT. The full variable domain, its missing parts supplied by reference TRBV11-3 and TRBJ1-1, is EAGVVQSPRYKIIEKKQPVAFWCNPISGHNTLYWYLQNLGQGPELLIRYENEEAVDDSQLPKDRFSAERLKGVDSTLKIQPAELGDSAVYLCASSPTRESTEAFFGQGTRLTVV.

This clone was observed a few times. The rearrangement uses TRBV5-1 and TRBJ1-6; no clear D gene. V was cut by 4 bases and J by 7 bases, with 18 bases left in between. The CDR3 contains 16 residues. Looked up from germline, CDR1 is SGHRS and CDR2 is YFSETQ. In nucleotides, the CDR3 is TGCGCCAGCAGCCCGGTGGATTCTACGAGGAATTCACCCCTCCACTTT. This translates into CASSPVDSTRNSPLHF.

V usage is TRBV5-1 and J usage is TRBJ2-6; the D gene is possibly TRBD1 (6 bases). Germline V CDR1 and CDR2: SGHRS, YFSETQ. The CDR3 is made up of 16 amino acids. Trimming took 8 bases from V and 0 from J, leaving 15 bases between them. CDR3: CASRNRDTSGANVLTF. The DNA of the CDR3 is TGCGCCAGTAGGAACAGGGATACCTCTGGGGCCAACGTCCTGACTTTC.

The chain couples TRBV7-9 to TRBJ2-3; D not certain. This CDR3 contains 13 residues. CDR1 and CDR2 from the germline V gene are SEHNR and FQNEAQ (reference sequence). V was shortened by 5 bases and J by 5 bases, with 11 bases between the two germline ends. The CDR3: CASSLSTEDTQYF. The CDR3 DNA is TGTGCCAGCAGCCTCTCGACTGAAGATACGCAGTATTTT.

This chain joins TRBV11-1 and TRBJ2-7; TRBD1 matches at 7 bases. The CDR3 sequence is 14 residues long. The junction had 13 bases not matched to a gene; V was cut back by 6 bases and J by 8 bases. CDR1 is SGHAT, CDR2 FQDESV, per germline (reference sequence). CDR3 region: CASSLGTVGSQQYF. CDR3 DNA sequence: TGTGCCAGCAGTCTAGGGACAGTTGGGTCCCAGCAGTACTTC.

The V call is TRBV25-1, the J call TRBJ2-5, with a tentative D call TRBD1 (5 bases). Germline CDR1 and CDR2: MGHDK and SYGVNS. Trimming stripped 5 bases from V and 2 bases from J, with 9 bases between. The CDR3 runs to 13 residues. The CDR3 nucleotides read TGTGCCAGCAGTCTCCCAGGGCAAGAGACCCAGTACTTC. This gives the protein CASSLPGQETQYF.

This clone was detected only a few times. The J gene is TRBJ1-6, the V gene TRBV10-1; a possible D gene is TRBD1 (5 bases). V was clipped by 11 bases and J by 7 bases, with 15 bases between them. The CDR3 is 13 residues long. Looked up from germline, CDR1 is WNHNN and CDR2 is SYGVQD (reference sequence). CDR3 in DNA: TGCGCCTCACAGGTCAGTAAAAATTCACCCCTCCACTTT. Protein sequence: CASQVSKNSPLHF.

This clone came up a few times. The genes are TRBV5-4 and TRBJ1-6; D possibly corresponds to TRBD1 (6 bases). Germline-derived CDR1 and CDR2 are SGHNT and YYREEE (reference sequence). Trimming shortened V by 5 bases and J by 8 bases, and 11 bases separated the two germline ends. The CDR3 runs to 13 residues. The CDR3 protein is CASRGDRHSPLHF. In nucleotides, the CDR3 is TGTGCCAGCAGAGGAGACAGGCATTCACCCCTCCACTTT. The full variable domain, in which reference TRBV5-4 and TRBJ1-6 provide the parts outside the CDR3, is ETGVTQSPTHLIKTRGQQVTLRCSSQSGHNTVSWYQQALGQGPQFIFQYYREEENGRGNFPPRFSGLQFPNYSSELNVNALELDDSALYLCASRGDRHSPLHFGNGTRLTVT.

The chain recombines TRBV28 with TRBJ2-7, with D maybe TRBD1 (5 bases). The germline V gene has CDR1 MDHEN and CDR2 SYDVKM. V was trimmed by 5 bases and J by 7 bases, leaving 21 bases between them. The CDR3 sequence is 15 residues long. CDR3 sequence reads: CASSGSRAPLWEQYF. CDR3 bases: TGTGCCAGCAGTGGATCCAGGGCTCCTTTGTGGGAGCAGTACTTC.

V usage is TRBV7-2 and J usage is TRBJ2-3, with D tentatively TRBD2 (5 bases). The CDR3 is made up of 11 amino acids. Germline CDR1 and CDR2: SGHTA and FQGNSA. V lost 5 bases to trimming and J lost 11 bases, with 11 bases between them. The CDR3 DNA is TGTGCCAGCAGCCCCACGGGAAAGCAGTATTTT. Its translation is CASSPTGKQYF.

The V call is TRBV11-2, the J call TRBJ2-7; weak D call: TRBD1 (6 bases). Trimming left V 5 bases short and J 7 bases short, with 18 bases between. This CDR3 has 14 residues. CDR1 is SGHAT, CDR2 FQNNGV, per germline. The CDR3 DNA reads TGTGCCAGCAGCCTAGGGACAAACCCTCGGGAGCAGTACTTC. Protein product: CASSLGTNPREQYF.

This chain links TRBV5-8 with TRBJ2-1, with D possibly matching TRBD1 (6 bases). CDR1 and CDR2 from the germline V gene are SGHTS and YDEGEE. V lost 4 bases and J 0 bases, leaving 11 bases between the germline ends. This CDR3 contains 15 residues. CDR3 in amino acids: CASSTGQSSYNEQFF. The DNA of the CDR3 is TGTGCCAGCAGCACCGGACAGAGCTCCTACAATGAGCAGTTCTTC. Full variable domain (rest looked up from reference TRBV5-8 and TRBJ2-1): EAGVTQSPTHLIKTRGQQATLRCSPISGHTSVYWYQQALGLGLQFLLWYDEGEERNRGNFPPRFSGRQFPNYSSELNVNALELEDSALYLCASSTGQSSYNEQFFGPGTRLTVL.

CDR3 sequence: CASRLESGVDSPLHF. CDR3 coding DNA: TGCGCCAGCAGACTGGAGTCCGGGGTAGATTCACCCCTCCACTTT. This chain connects TRBV5-1 to TRBJ1-6; D is ambiguous. This CDR3 region has 15 residues. The germline gives CDR1 SGHRS, CDR2 YFSETQ. Trimming removed 5 bases at V and 8 bases at J, with 17 bases between.

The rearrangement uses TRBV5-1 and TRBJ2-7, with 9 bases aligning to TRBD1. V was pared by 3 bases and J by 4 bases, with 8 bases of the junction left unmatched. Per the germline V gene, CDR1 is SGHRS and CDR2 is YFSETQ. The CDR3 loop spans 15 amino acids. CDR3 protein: CASSWGDRASYEQYF. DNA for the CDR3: TGCGCCAGCAGCTGGGGGGACAGGGCTTCGTACGAGCAGTACTTC. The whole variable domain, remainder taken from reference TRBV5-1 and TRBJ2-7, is KAGVTQTPRYLIKTRGQQVTLSCSPISGHRSVSWYQQTPGQGLQFLFEYFSETQRNKGNFPGRFSGRQFSNSRSEMNVSTLELGDSALYLCASSWGDRASYEQYFGPGTRLTVT.

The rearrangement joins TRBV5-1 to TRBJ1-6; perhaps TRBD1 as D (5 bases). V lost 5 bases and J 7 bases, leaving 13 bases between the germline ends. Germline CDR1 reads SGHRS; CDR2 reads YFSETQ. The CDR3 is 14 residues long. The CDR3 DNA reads TGCGCCAGCAGGGTACCTCGACAGAATTCACCCCTCCACTTT. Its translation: CASRVPRQNSPLHF.

The CDR3 nucleotides read TGTGCCAGTAGGACAGGTCGTCAGCCCCAGCATTTT. Translating it yields CASRTGRQPQHF. The V call is TRBV19, the J call TRBJ1-5, with D possibly being TRBD1 (6 bases). V was cut by 6 bases and J by 6 bases, with 9 bases left in between. Germline V CDR1 and CDR2: LNHDA, SQIVND (reference sequence). This CDR3 contains 12 residues. The full variable domain, completed using reference TRBV19 and TRBJ1-5, is DGGITQSPKYLFRKEGQNVTLSCEQNLNHDAMYWYRQDPGQGLRLIYYSQIVNDFQKGDIAEGYSVSREKKESFPLTVTSAQKNPTAFYLCASRTGRQPQHFGDGTRLSIL.

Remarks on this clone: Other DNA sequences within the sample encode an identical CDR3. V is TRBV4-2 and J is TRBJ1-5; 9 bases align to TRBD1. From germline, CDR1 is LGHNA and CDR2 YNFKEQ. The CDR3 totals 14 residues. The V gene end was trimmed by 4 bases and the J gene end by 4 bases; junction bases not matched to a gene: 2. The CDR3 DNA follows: TGTGCCAGCAGCCCCGGGACAGGGAATCAGCCCCAGCATTTT. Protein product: CASSPGTGNQPQHF.

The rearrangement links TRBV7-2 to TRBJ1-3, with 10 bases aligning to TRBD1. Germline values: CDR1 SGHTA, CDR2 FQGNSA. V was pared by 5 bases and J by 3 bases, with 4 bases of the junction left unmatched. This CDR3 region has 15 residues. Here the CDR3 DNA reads TGTGCCAGCAGCCGACAGGGGGCGGTTGGAAACACCATATATTTT. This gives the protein CASSRQGAVGNTIYF.

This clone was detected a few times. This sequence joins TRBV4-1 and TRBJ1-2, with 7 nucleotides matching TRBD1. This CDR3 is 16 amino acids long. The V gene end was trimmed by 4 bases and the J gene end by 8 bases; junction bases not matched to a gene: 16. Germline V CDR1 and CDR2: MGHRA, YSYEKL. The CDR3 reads CASSPPGRGRAQGYTF. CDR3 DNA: TGCGCCAGCAGCCCCCCCGGGAGGGGGCGAGCGCAAGGCTACACCTTC.

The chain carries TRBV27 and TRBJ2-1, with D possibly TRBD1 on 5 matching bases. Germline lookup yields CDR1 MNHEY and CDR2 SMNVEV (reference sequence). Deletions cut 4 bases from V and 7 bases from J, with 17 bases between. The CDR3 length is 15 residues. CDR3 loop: CASSSPRAGMNEQFF. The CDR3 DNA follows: TGTGCCAGCAGTTCCCCTCGGGCAGGGATGAATGAGCAGTTCTTC.

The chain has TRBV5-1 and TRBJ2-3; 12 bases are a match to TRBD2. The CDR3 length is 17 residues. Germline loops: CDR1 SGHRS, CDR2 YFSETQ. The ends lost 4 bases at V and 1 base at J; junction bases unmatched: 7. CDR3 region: CASSASPSGRGTDTQYF. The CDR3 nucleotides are TGCGCCAGCAGCGCAAGTCCTAGCGGGAGGGGCACAGATACGCAGTATTTT.